This T cell receptor beta chain comes out of a study of long-term antiretroviral therapy in people with HIV. Looking at the study overall: Initial samples were collected about a decade before the 2015 immediate-ART recommendation.

At the survey level, the v3.0 immunoSEQ assay was run. The repertoire was sequenced with immunoSEQ multiplex PCR; TCRdb's copy has only in-frame clones and lacks some. This sample has 30,000 to 45,000 clones, with approximately 80% found just once. Germline V gene data show CDR1 as MNHEY and CDR2 as SMNVEV (reference sequence). V lost 1 base and J lost 3, with 10 bases in between. The CDR3 sequence is 14 residues long. The source is a man aged 30 to 39 with HIV. The input for sequencing was unsorted PBMCs, taken 3.4 years after starting antiretroviral therapy. This chain connects TRBV27 to TRBJ2-7; D possibly corresponds to TRBD1 (6 bases). The CDR3 spells CASSLFGQNYEQYF. CDR3 DNA: TGTGCCAGCAGTTTATTTGGACAGAACTACGAGCAGTACTTC.